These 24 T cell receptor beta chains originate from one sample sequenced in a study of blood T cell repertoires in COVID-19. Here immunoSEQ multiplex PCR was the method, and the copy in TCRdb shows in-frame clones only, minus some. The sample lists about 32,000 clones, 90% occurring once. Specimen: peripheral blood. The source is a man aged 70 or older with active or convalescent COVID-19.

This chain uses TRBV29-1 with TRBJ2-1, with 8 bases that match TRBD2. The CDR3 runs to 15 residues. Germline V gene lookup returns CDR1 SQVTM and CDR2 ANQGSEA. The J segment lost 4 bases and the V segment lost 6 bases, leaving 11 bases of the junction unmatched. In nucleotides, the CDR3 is TGCAGCGTCCCTGTTAATAGCGGGACTTACAATGAGCAGTTCTTC. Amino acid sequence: CSVPVNSGTYNEQFF.

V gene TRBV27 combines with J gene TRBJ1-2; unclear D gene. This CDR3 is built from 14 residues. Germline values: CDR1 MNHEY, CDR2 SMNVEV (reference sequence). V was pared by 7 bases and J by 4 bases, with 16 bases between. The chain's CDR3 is CASTPRVGSYGYTF. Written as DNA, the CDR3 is TGTGCCAGCACCCCTCGGGTGGGGAGCTATGGCTACACCTTC.

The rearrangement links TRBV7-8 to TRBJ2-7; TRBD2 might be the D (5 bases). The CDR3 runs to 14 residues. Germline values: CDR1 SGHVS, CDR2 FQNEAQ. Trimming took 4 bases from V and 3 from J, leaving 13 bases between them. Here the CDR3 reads CASSYKRINYEQYF. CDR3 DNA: TGTGCCAGCAGCTATAAGCGGATAAACTACGAGCAGTACTTC.

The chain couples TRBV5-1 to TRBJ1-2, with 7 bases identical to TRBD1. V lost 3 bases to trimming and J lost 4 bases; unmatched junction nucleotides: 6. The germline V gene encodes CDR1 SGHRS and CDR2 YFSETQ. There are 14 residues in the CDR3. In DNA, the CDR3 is TGCGCCAGCAGCTCGCCGGGACAGCTCTATGGCTACACCTTC. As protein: CASSSPGQLYGYTF. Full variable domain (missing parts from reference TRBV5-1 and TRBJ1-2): KAGVTQTPRYLIKTRGQQVTLSCSPISGHRSVSWYQQTPGQGLQFLFEYFSETQRNKGNFPGRFSGRQFSNSRSEMNVSTLELGDSALYLCASSSPGQLYGYTFGSGTRLTVV.

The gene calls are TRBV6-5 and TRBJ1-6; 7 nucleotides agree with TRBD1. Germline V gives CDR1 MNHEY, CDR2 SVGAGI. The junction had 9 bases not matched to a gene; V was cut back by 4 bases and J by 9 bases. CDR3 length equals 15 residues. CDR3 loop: CASSLHGQAASPLHF. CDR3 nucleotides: TGTGCCAGCAGTTTGCACGGACAGGCTGCTTCACCCCTCCACTTT.

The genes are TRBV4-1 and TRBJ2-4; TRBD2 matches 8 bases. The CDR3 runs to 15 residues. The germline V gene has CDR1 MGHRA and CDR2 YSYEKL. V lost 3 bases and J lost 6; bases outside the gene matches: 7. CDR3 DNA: TGCGCCAGCAGCCAGAGGGGCGGGGGGATAAACATTCAGTACTTC. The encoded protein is CASSQRGGGINIQYF.

The DNA of the CDR3 is TGCGCCAGCAGCTTGGCCGAGAGTGGCTACACCTTC. Translation: CASSLAESGYTF. The chain combines TRBV5-1 with TRBJ1-2; unclear D gene. With 0 bases removed from V and 7 bases from J, the gap between germline ends came to 7 bases. CDR3 length: 12 amino acids. Germline V gives CDR1 SGHRS, CDR2 YFSETQ. The complete variable domain, with remaining parts taken from reference TRBV5-1 and TRBJ1-2, reads KAGVTQTPRYLIKTRGQQVTLSCSPISGHRSVSWYQQTPGQGLQFLFEYFSETQRNKGNFPGRFSGRQFSNSRSEMNVSTLELGDSALYLCASSLAESGYTFGSGTRLTVV.

For the CDR3, the DNA is TGTGCCTGGAGGCCCCGGTGGCGGCCCAACTATGGCTACACCTTC. The encoded protein is CAWRPRWRPNYGYTF. J is TRBJ1-2 and V is TRBV30; D is ambiguous. CDR1 and CDR2 (germline): GTSNPN, SVGIG (reference sequence). The CDR3 sequence is 15 residues long. With 3 bases removed from V and 2 bases from J, the gap between germline ends came to 16 bases.

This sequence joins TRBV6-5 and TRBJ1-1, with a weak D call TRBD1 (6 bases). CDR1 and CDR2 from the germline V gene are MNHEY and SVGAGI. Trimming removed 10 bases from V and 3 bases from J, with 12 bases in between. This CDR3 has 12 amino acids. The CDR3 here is CAIWGPYTEAFF. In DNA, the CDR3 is TGTGCCATCTGGGGGCCTTACACTGAAGCTTTCTTT.

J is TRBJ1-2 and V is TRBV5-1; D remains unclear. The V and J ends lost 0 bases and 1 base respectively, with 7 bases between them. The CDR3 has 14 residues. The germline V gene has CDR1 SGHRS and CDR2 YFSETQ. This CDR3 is CASSLDGDNYGYTF. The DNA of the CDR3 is TGCGCCAGCAGCTTGGACGGGGATAACTATGGCTACACCTTC.

CDR3 sequence (DNA): TGTGCCAGCAGCCTGGACAGGAACACTGAAGCTTTCTTT. Its protein product is CASSLDRNTEAFF. V gene TRBV7-3 combines with J gene TRBJ1-1; tentatively, D is TRBD1 (6 bases). In germline, CDR1 is SGHTA, CDR2 FQGTGA. The CDR3 consists of 13 residues. V lost 5 bases to trimming and J lost 1 base, with 8 bases between them.

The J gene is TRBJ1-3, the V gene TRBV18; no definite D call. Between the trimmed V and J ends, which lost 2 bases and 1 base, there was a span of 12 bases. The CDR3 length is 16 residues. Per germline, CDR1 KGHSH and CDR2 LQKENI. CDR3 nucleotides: TGTGCCAGCTCACCAGTGAACCGCGTATCTGGAAACACCATATATTTT. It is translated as CASSPVNRVSGNTIYF.

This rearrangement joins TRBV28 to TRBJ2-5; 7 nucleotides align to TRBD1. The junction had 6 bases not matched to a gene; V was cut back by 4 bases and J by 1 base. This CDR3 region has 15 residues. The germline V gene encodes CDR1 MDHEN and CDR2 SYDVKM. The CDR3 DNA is TGTGCCAGCAGTTCCCCGGGACAGACCCAAGAGACCCAGTACTTC. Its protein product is CASSSPGQTQETQYF.

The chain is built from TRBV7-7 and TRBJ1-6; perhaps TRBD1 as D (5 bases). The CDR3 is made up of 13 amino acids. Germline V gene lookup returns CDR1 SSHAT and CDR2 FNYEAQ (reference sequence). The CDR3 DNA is TGTGCTAGCGCCGAGATTAGGGGTAGTGCCCTCCACTTT. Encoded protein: CASAEIRGSALHF.

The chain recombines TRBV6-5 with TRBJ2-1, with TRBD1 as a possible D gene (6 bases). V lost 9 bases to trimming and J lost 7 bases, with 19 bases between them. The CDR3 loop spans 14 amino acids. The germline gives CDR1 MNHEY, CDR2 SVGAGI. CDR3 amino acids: CASDARARGNEQFF. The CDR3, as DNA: TGTGCCAGTGATGCCCGCGCTAGGGGGAATGAGCAGTTCTTC.

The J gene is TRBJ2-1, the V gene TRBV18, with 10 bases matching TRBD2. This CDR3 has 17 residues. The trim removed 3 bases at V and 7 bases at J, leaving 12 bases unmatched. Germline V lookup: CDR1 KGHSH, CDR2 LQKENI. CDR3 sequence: CASSPTTSGPSGNEQFF. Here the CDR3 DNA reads TGTGCCAGCTCACCGACGACTAGCGGGCCCTCGGGTAATGAGCAGTTCTTC.

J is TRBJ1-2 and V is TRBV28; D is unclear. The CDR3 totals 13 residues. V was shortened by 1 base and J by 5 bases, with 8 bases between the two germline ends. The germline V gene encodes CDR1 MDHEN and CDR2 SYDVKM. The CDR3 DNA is TGTGCCAGCAGTTTATTACGGACTTATGGCTACACCTTC. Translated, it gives CASSLLRTYGYTF.

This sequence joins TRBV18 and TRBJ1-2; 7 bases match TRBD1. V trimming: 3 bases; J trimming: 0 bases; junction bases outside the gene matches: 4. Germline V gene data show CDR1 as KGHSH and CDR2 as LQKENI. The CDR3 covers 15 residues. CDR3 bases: TGTGCCAGCTCACCCCGCGGGACAGCTAACTATGGCTACACCTTC. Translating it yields CASSPRGTANYGYTF.

CDR3 sequence (DNA): TGTGCCACCAGTGATCCCAGCAGGGGAGAGGCCGGGGAGCTGTTTTTT. Its protein product is CATSDPSRGEAGELFF. The chain is built from TRBV24-1 and TRBJ2-2; D is possibly TRBD1 (6 bases). The CDR3 has 16 amino acids. V was trimmed by 3 bases and J by 6 bases, leaving 16 bases between them. The germline V gene encodes CDR1 KGHDR and CDR2 SFDVKD.

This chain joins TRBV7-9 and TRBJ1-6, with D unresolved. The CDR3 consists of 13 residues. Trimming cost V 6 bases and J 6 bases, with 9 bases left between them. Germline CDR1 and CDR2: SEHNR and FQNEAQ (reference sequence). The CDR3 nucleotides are TGTGCCAGCAGTCCGGAGTTTAATTCACCCCTCCACTTT. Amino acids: CASSPEFNSPLHF.

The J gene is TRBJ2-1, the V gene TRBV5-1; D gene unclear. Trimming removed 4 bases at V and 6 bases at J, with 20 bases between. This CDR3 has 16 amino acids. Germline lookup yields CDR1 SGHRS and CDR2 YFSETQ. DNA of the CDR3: TGCGCCAGCAGCCCCGGGTCTAGAGCCTCAAGCAATGAGCAGTTCTTC. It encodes CASSPGSRASSNEQFF.

In nucleotides, the CDR3 is TGTGCCAGCTCACCCAGCTCTGGAAACACCATATATTTT. It specifies CASSPSSGNTIYF. The J gene is TRBJ1-3, the V gene TRBV18; D gene uncertain. The V end was cut by 3 bases, the J end by 0 bases, with 3 bases between. Germline V gene sequence: CDR1 KGHSH, CDR2 LQKENI. The CDR3 contains 13 residues.

This CDR3 reads CASSGASGGAETQYF. Written as DNA, the CDR3 is TGCGCCAGCAGCGGGGCTAGCGGGGGGGCCGAGACCCAGTACTTC. The rearrangement joins TRBV5-1 to TRBJ2-5, with TRBD2 matching 12 bases. Trimming removed 4 bases from V and 5 bases from J; junction bases left unmatched: 6. CDR3 size: 15 residues. Germline CDR1 reads SGHRS; CDR2 reads YFSETQ. The full variable domain, with the rest looked up from reference TRBV5-1 and TRBJ2-5, is KAGVTQTPRYLIKTRGQQVTLSCSPISGHRSVSWYQQTPGQGLQFLFEYFSETQRNKGNFPGRFSGRQFSNSRSEMNVSTLELGDSALYLCASSGASGGAETQYFGPGTRLLVL.

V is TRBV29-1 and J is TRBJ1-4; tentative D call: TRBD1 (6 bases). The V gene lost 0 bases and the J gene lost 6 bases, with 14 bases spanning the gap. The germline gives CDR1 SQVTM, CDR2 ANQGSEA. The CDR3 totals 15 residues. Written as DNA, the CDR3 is TGCAGCGTTGAAGATCCCCAACAGGGTTATGAAAAACTGTTTTTT. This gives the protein CSVEDPQQGYEKLFF.